The subject of this entry is one T cell receptor (beta chain). Its antigen is undetermined. The record originates from a study of T cell responses to AZD1222 COVID-19 vaccine. General study findings and limits: Vaccination with two AZD1222 doses was followed by a rise in Spike-specific TCR breadth and depth. Within unmutated variant regions lay the reported targets of nearly half of spike-specific TCRs. The study identified only five to seven AZD1222 recipients as seropositive at baseline.

Second-dose timings of about 4 or about 12 weeks were pooled. Repertoires were generated with immunoSEQ multiplex PCR, while TCRdb's copy carries only in-frame clones and drops some. The sample consists of roughly 86,000 clones, less than 85% of them appearing once. Trimming pared 1 base from V and 8 bases from J, leaving 9 bases between. The V gene's germline CDR1 is MDHEN and CDR2 SYDVKM. There are 12 residues in the CDR3. This clonotype originated in an adult who received the AZD1222 COVID-19 vaccine. This sample comprised peripheral blood, obtained 28 days after the second AZD1222 dose. This sequence joins TRBV28 and TRBJ2-7; D is tentatively TRBD1 or TRBD2 (5 bases each). CDR3 residues: CASSLSPGQQYF. DNA for the CDR3: TGTGCCAGCAGTTTATCCCCGGGACAGCAGTACTTC.